The 12 T cell receptor beta chains below come from one sample, sequenced in a study of blood T cell repertoires in COVID-19. This table comes from immunoSEQ multiplex PCR, and its TCRdb copy is limited to in-frame clones, with some not included. The sample has 130,000 or so clones, under 85% seen once. The sequenced sample consisted of peripheral blood. Source of these receptors: a human donor in a cohort sampled during active COVID-19.

V gene TRBV27 combines with J gene TRBJ2-3; TRBD2 matches 9 bases. With V trimmed by 8 bases and J by 5 bases, 11 bases remained unmatched. Germline values: CDR1 MNHEY, CDR2 SMNVEV (reference sequence). The CDR3 extends over 15 amino acids. CDR3 loop: CASGRLSGSKDTQYF. The CDR3 region has the DNA TGTGCCAGCGGAAGACTTAGCGGGAGTAAAGATACGCAGTATTTT.

J is TRBJ1-5 and V is TRBV6-5, with D unresolved. Deletions cut 8 bases from V and 0 bases from J, with 8 bases between. CDR1 is MNHEY and CDR2 is SVGAGI in the germline V gene. The CDR3 is 13 amino acids. The CDR3 bases are TGTGCCAGCTCGAGGTATAGCAATCAGCCCCAGCATTTT. The encoded protein is CASSRYSNQPQHF.

This clone has only one observation. The chain joins TRBV12-3 or TRBV12-4 to TRBJ2-1; unclear D gene. V shed 3 bases and J shed 7 bases, with 4 bases lying between them. The CDR3 loop spans 11 amino acids. The CDR3 region has the DNA TGTGCCAGCAGTTTCCTGAATGAGCAGTTCTTC. It encodes CASSFLNEQFF.

The chain links TRBV11-3 to TRBJ2-1, with 12 bases lining up with TRBD1. Germline CDR1 and CDR2: SGHNT and YENEEA. The trim removed 4 bases at V and 8 bases at J, leaving 6 bases unmatched. The CDR3 length is 15 residues. This CDR3 reads CASSSGDRGLDEQFF. The CDR3 nucleotides are TGTGCCAGCAGCTCGGGGGACAGGGGGCTCGATGAGCAGTTCTTC. Full variable domain (missing parts from reference TRBV11-3 and TRBJ2-1): EAGVVQSPRYKIIEKKQPVAFWCNPISGHNTLYWYLQNLGQGPELLIRYENEEAVDDSQLPKDRFSAERLKGVDSTLKIQPAELGDSAVYLCASSSGDRGLDEQFFGPGTRLTVL.

The CDR3 loop is CASSYAGTFGEQYF. Here the CDR3 DNA reads TGTGCCAGCAGTTACGCAGGGACTTTCGGCGAGCAGTACTTC. The chain uses TRBV6-5 and TRBJ2-7; TRBD2 is a possible D gene (6 bases). V was shortened by 2 bases and J by 6 bases, with 14 bases between the two germline ends. Per germline, CDR1 MNHEY and CDR2 SVGAGI. CDR3 length: 14 amino acids.

The chain is built from TRBV28 and TRBJ2-7, with a tentative D call TRBD2 (5 bases). Germline loops: CDR1 MDHEN, CDR2 SYDVKM. Between the trimmed V and J ends, which lost 3 bases and 6 bases, there was a span of 12 bases. This CDR3 is built from 13 residues. The CDR3 sequence: CASSLLARSEQYF. In DNA, the CDR3 is TGTGCCAGCAGTTTGCTAGCTCGCTCCGAGCAGTACTTC.

V usage is TRBV2 and J usage is TRBJ2-4; TRBD2 matches 8 bases. The V gene end was trimmed by 4 bases and the J gene end by 6 bases; junction bases not matched to a gene: 5. The CDR3 sequence is 14 residues long. Germline V lookup: CDR1 SNHLY, CDR2 FYNNEI. CDR3 loop: CASSGAGGLNIQYF. The CDR3 DNA is TGTGCCAGCAGTGGGGCGGGAGGACTAAACATTCAGTACTTC.

The chain recombines TRBV18 with TRBJ2-5; D possibly corresponds to TRBD2 (6 bases). The length of the CDR3 is 15 residues. The germline gives CDR1 KGHSH, CDR2 LQKENI. V was trimmed by 6 bases and J by 2 bases, leaving 16 bases between them. The CDR3 nucleotides are TGTGCCAGCTCCCCGGTTAGCGGAGAACAAGAGACCCAGTACTTC. Amino acids: CASSPVSGEQETQYF. The entire variable domain, with the rest obtained from reference TRBV18 and TRBJ2-5, is as follows: NAGVMQNPRHLVRRRGQEARLRCSPMKGHSHVYWYRQLPEEGLKFMVYLQKENIIDESGMPKERFSAEFPKEGPSILRIQQVVRGDSAAYFCASSPVSGEQETQYFGPGTRLLVL.

The chain joins TRBV6-1 to TRBJ2-4, with D perhaps matching TRBD1 (6 bases). This CDR3 contains 15 residues. Between the trimmed V and J ends, which lost 2 bases and 1 base, there was a span of 9 bases. Germline-derived CDR1 and CDR2 are MNHNS and SASEGT. The CDR3 loop reads CASSEPGEAKNIQYF. The CDR3 DNA sequence: TGTGCCAGCAGTGAACCAGGGGAGGCCAAAAACATTCAGTACTTC.

This clone appeared once. The chain has TRBV6-6 and TRBJ2-7; no firm D call. The V end was cut by 0 bases, the J end by 3 bases, with 9 bases between. The CDR3 runs 14 residues. Germline V gene sequence: CDR1 MNHNY, CDR2 SVGAGI (reference sequence). The chain's CDR3 is CASSYSRTNYEQYF. CDR3 nucleotide sequence: TGTGCCAGCAGTTACTCGCGTACTAACTACGAGCAGTACTTC.

The V call is TRBV5-1, the J call TRBJ2-3; 8 bases map to TRBD2. The germline V gene has CDR1 SGHRS and CDR2 YFSETQ. The CDR3 is made up of 16 amino acids. Trimming removed 2 bases from V and 1 base from J; junction bases left unmatched: 6. CDR3 sequence (DNA): TGCGCCAGCAGCTTATCTCCAGCGGGAGGCACAGATACGCAGTATTTT. Its protein product is CASSLSPAGGTDTQYF.

This chain links TRBV28 with TRBJ2-7; D not resolved. Trimming left V 7 bases short and J 4 bases short, with 8 bases between. This CDR3 has 11 residues. The germline V gene encodes CDR1 MDHEN and CDR2 SYDVKM. DNA for the CDR3: TGTGCCAGCAAAACACCATACGAGCAGTACTTC. Protein sequence: CASKTPYEQYF.